The entry that follows covers one T cell receptor beta chain sequence. As yet, its antigen is unknown. The entry originates in a study of cytomegalovirus exposure and HLA in healthy donors. General observations from the study: A later analysis by the authors found several of the most significant clusters apparently linked to common viral pathogens. In vitro data verified a few CMV-associated chains as specific for CMV antigens.

PCR employed 60 Vbeta and 13 Jbeta primers. Sequenced by immunoSEQ multiplex PCR; TCRdb stores in-frame clones only, minus some. The repertoire has 210,000 or so clones, 75% to 90% of them found once; the top ten carry around 1%. This clonotype originated in a woman aged 18-30 years in good health and CMV-seronegative. The material sequenced was PBMCs.

The CDR3 nucleotides are TGTGCCAGCAGCTTGTGGGCAGGGGGCAGGTACGAGCAGTACTTC. This gives the protein CASSLWAGGRYEQYF. The V call is TRBV5-8, the J call TRBJ2-7, with 8 nucleotides matching TRBD1. CDR1 SGHTS and CDR2 YDEGEE come from the germline V gene. The CDR3 runs to 15 residues. The ends lost 1 base at V and 4 bases at J; junction bases unmatched: 7.